This TCR beta chain was identified during a study of blood T cell repertoires in COVID-19 (dated by TCRdb to the early 2020s). Looking at the study overall: Collaborator samples came from the United States, Italy and Spain and covered acute and convalescent phases of COVID-19. A de-identified subject ID, COVID-19 status, age in years and sex were almost always included in the sample metadata. The material from the prospective study consisted of cDNA or gDNA derived from T cells, B-cell-depleted T cells, or PBMCs. Samples were obtained from the ongoing ImmuneRACE study (first 160 participants) and from approximately 1,200 subjects provided by 6 global collaborators. Where available, HLA class I and class II types were obtained from metadata supplied by the sample provider rather than from assay-based typing. Deeply sampled blood TCRbeta repertoires from subjects exposed to, actively infected with, or recovered from COVID-19 were included in the dataset. A freely available public database, intended as a resource for researchers studying the immune response to SARS-CoV-2, is where the repertoires were released. Results and caveats for the whole study, not just this receptor: The quantity of clinical and demographic metadata differed by source and by participant and was supplied without curation.

TCRbeta CDR3 regions were amplified from genomic DNA by means of the immunoSEQ Assay, a bias-controlled multiplex PCR. On the authors' methods: The number of nucleated cells in each sample was estimated by amplification of reference gene primers within the assay. Sequence reads were collapsed and filtered to measure the absolute abundance of every unique TCRbeta CDR3 rearrangement. For each sample, productive Simpson clonality was calculated as the square root of Simpson's diversity index across productive rearrangements. Imported from immuneACCESS, the table was reduced by TCRdb to in-frame sequences with V and J called. These copies leave out some clones; in studies compared against another copy, an unresolved V gene accounts for under half, and the cause of the remainder is not known. D and trimming come from the DNA, and the V and J calls and clone size come from that table. Here the sample has 55,000 to 75,000 clones; around four fifths occur a single time. Jointly, the top ten make up about 9.8% of the sample.

Concerning this clone: Its target antigen remains unknown. Base qualities are not at hand, and no much larger clone is one base apart.

Collaborating institutions collected whole blood in K2EDTA tubes following their own protocols. For TCRbeta analysis, collaborator samples were shipped as frozen whole blood, as isolated PBMCs, or as DNA extracted from either sample type. The sample consisted of peripheral blood. This clonotype was obtained from a human donor in a cohort sampled during active COVID-19.

The CDR3 region reads CASSPGTDFSGYTF. The nucleotide sequence reads TGTGCCAGCAGCCCGGGGACAGACTTTTCCGGCTACACCTTC. The V and J segments used are TRBV11-2 and TRBJ1-2; 7 bases in between match TRBD1. After removal of 5 bases from V and 8 bases from J, the junction retains 11 bases not matched to a gene. From its cysteine to its phenylalanine, the CDR3 spans 14 amino acids. Here the CDR3 DNA is all that survives: 42 bases in frame from base 1. CDR1 and CDR2 are read off the germline V gene as SGHAT and FQNNGV.